The clone carrying this T cell receptor beta chain was observed a single time. This sample is part of a study of T cell changes during pregnancy in multiple sclerosis. Libraries were prepared by immunoSEQ multiplex PCR; TCRdb keeps only in-frame clonotypes and omits some of them. The table shows around 30,000 clones, with just over 90% occurring only once. The V and J ends lost 1 base and 3 bases respectively, with 11 bases between them. This CDR3 contains 15 residues. The germline gives CDR1 SGHKS, CDR2 YYEKEE (reference sequence). The sequence was obtained from a female donor with multiple sclerosis, enrolled in a pregnancy study. V is TRBV5-5 and J is TRBJ1-3; D gene unclear. Sequences were derived from CD4+ T cells from peripheral blood mononuclear cells, sampled in the second trimester of pregnancy. Here the CDR3 DNA reads TGTGCCAGCAGCTTGTTTCTACAGAATGGAAACACCATATATTTT. Translated: CASSLFLQNGNTIYF.